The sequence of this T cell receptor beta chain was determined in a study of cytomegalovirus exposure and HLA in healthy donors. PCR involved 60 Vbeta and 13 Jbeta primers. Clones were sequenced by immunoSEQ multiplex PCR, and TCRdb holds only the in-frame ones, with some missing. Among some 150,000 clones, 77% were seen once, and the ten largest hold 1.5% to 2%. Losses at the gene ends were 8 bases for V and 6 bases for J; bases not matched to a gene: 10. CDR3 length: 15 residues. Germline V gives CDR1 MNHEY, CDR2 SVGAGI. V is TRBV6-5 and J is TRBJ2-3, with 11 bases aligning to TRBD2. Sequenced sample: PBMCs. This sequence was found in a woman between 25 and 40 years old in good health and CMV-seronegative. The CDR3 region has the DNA TGTGCCAGCCGATTAGCGGGAGGGCCGTCCGATACGCAGTATTTT. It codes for CASRLAGGPSDTQYF.